The entry that follows covers one TCR beta chain sequence. These data come from a study of blood T cell repertoires in COVID-19. About the study: Material from acute and convalescent COVID-19 was sourced from the United States, Italy and Spain. The analysed material was cDNA or gDNA that came from T cells, B-cell-depleted T cells, or PBMCs.

Trimming removed 2 bases at V and 4 bases at J, with 12 bases between. This CDR3 region has 14 residues. CDR1 PRHDT and CDR2 FYEKMQ come from the germline V gene (reference sequence). As processed by the authors: For nucleated cells, counts were estimated from reference gene primer amplification. Profiled with immunoSEQ multiplex PCR; TCRdb holds only in-frame clones, not every one. V and J calls and clone size come straight from that table; D and trimming were deduced from the DNA. The sample records fewer than 300,000 clones, under 90% being singletons. Specimen: peripheral blood. The source of this sequence is a woman under 30 with acute or convalescent COVID-19. This sequence joins TRBV13 and TRBJ2-7; D is perhaps TRBD1 (7 bases). Here the CDR3 reads CASSLRQGGYEQYF. CDR3 bases: TGTGCCAGCAGCTTACGACAGGGAGGTTACGAGCAGTACTTC.